The 15 T cell receptor beta chains below were found in one sample sequenced in a study of CD8 T cells in Susac syndrome. Reverse transcription of about 0.45 to 1 ug RNA used random hexamers. In TCRdb, the immunoSEQ multiplex PCR reads were re-called with MiXCR into one record per CDR3 protein. Of about 300,000 distinct CDR3 sequences listed, almost 85% are singletons. The sample consisted of CD8+ T cells from PBMCs. These receptors came from a human donor with multiple sclerosis.

This chain joins TRBV2 and TRBJ2-1; D might be TRBD2 (7 bases). This CDR3 comprises 13 residues. From germline, CDR1 is SNHLY and CDR2 FYNNEI. The V and J ends lost 8 bases and 5 bases respectively, with 13 bases between them. CDR3 amino acids: CASGGGANNEQFF. The CDR3 DNA follows: TGTGCCAGCGGGGGGGGCGCGAACAATGAGCAGTTCTTC.

Only a few counts were recorded for this clonotype. This sequence joins TRBV19 and TRBJ2-1, with 9 bases lining up with TRBD2. Germline values: CDR1 LNHDA, CDR2 SQIVND (reference sequence). Losses at the gene ends were 3 bases for V and 6 bases for J; bases not matched to a gene: 12. The CDR3 length is 17 residues. As DNA, the CDR3 is TGTGCCAGTAGTATTGGAGATAGCGGGAGATCAGCCAATGAGCAGTTCTTC. Protein sequence: CASSIGDSGRSANEQFF.

V usage is TRBV13 and J usage is TRBJ2-3, with D unresolved. CDR1 is PRHDT and CDR2 is FYEKMQ in the germline V gene (reference sequence). V lost 6 bases and J 3 bases, leaving 16 bases between the germline ends. The CDR3 totals 15 residues. CDR3 in DNA: TGTGCCAGCAGATTGACGTTAGAAAGGACAGATACGCAGTATTTT. It encodes CASRLTLERTDTQYF.

The rearrangement joins TRBV5-4 to TRBJ2-7; D is ambiguous. V lost 0 bases and J 1 base, leaving 8 bases between the germline ends. This CDR3 is 14 amino acids long. Germline V gives CDR1 SGHNT, CDR2 YYREEE (reference sequence). CDR3 region: CASSLGERSYEQYF. The DNA for the CDR3 is TGTGCCAGCAGCTTGGGGGAAAGGTCCTACGAGCAGTACTTC.

The rearrangement joins TRBV13 to TRBJ2-7, with 11 bases matching TRBD1. The CDR3 loop spans 18 amino acids. Germline CDR1 is PRHDT and CDR2 is FYEKMQ (reference sequence). V was pared by 5 bases and J by 0 bases, with 12 bases of the junction left unmatched. The CDR3 DNA reads as TGTGCCAGCAGCCCCCTAGGGACAGGGGGTCCCTTCTCCTACGAGCAGTACTTC. This encodes CASSPLGTGGPFSYEQYF.

The V and J genes are TRBV5-6 and TRBJ1-5, with D unclear. With 4 bases removed from V and 1 base from J, the gap between germline ends came to 18 bases. Germline V gives CDR1 SGHDT, CDR2 YYEEEE. The CDR3 has 17 amino acids. CDR3 loop: CASSHHLAATSNQPQHF. In DNA form, the CDR3 reads TGTGCCAGCAGCCATCATTTGGCGGCGACGAGCAATCAGCCCCAGCATTTT. Full variable domain (missing parts from reference TRBV5-6 and TRBJ1-5): DAGVTQSPTHLIKTRGQQVTLRCSPKSGHDTVSWYQQALGQGPQFIFQYYEEEERQRGNFPDRFSGHQFPNYSSELNVNALLLGDSALYLCASSHHLAATSNQPQHFGDGTRLSIL.

J is TRBJ2-7 and V is TRBV4-3; TRBD1 is a possible D gene (9 bases). Germline CDR1 and CDR2: LGHNA and YSLEER. This CDR3 spans 16 amino acids. Trimming stripped 0 bases from V and 3 bases from J, with 15 bases between. The CDR3 loop reads CASSQDSGTGNYEQYF. The DNA of the CDR3 is TGCGCCAGCAGCCAAGATAGCGGGACAGGGAACTACGAGCAGTACTTC.

The V gene is TRBV5-5, the J gene TRBJ1-1, with a tentative D call TRBD1 (5 bases). The CDR3 contains 13 residues. Germline assignment: CDR1 SGHKS and CDR2 YYEKEE (reference sequence). V was shortened by 5 bases and J by 7 bases, with 15 bases between the two germline ends. This CDR3 is CASREDNFVEAFF. The DNA of the CDR3 is TGTGCCAGCAGAGAGGACAATTTTGTTGAAGCTTTCTTT.

The chain couples TRBV19 to TRBJ2-7; possibly TRBD1 for D (6 bases). Germline V gene sequence: CDR1 LNHDA, CDR2 SQIVND (reference sequence). The CDR3 runs to 13 residues. Deletions cut 4 bases from V and 4 bases from J, with 11 bases between. The CDR3 is CASSTGEGYEQYF. The CDR3 DNA reads TGTGCCAGTAGTACAGGGGAAGGGTACGAGCAGTACTTC. The full variable domain, with the rest looked up from reference TRBV19 and TRBJ2-7, is DGGITQSPKYLFRKEGQNVTLSCEQNLNHDAMYWYRQDPGQGLRLIYYSQIVNDFQKGDIAEGYSVSREKKESFPLTVTSAQKNPTAFYLCASSTGEGYEQYFGPGTRLTVT.

V and J are TRBV13 and TRBJ2-7, with 8 bases matching TRBD2. V trimming: 5 bases; J trimming: 0 bases; junction bases outside the gene matches: 9. Looked up from germline, CDR1 is PRHDT and CDR2 is FYEKMQ (reference sequence). The CDR3 extends over 16 amino acids. DNA for the CDR3: TGTGCCAGCAGCCCACGGCGGAGCGGGAGCTCCTACGAGCAGTACTTC. Protein product: CASSPRRSGSSYEQYF. The full variable domain, rest sourced from reference TRBV13 and TRBJ2-7, is AAGVIQSPRHLIKEKRETATLKCYPIPRHDTVYWYQQGPGQDPQFLISFYEKMQSDKGSIPDRFSAQQFSDYHSELNMSSLELGDSALYFCASSPRRSGSSYEQYFGPGTRLTVT.

The V call is TRBV27, the J call TRBJ1-1; the D gene is possibly TRBD1 (5 bases). The CDR3 contains 14 residues. Germline CDR1 MNHEY, CDR2 SMNVEV (reference sequence). Trimming left V 4 bases short and J 1 base short, with 10 bases between. Here the CDR3 DNA reads TGTGCCAGCAGTTATTACGGACAGAACACTGAAGCTTTCTTT. This gives the protein CASSYYGQNTEAFF.

The chain combines TRBV6-1 with TRBJ2-2, with 9 nucleotides matching TRBD1. Germline V gene lookup returns CDR1 MNHNS and CDR2 SASEGT. The ends lost 3 bases at V and 2 bases at J; junction bases unmatched: 7. CDR3 length: 17 amino acids. CDR3 loop: CASSDYRDRANTGELFF. The CDR3 DNA reads as TGTGCCAGCAGTGACTACCGGGACAGGGCAAACACCGGGGAGCTGTTTTTT.

CDR3 nucleotide sequence: TGCAGCGTTGTTGCGGAGGTCTCCTACGAGCAGTACTTC. Translating it yields CSVVAEVSYEQYF. The rearrangement uses TRBV29-1 and TRBJ2-7, with D possibly being TRBD2 (5 bases). CDR1 and CDR2 (germline): SQVTM, ANQGSEA. CDR3 length: 13 amino acids. Trimming stripped 4 bases from V and 0 bases from J, with 10 bases between.

The chain uses TRBV7-2 and TRBJ1-2, with D maybe TRBD1 (5 bases). V gave up 3 bases and J gave up 7 bases, with 15 bases separating them. The CDR3 totals 14 residues. Germline V CDR1 and CDR2: SGHTA, FQGNSA. The CDR3 coding sequence is TGTGCCAGCAGCTTCGCCGGGACTGCGACTGGCTACACCTTC. It encodes CASSFAGTATGYTF.

V and J are TRBV4-3 and TRBJ2-2, with D possibly TRBD1 on 5 matching bases. The V end was cut by 0 bases, the J end by 0 bases, with 8 bases between. The CDR3 totals 16 residues. Germline values: CDR1 LGHNA, CDR2 YSLEER. DNA of the CDR3: TGCGCCAGCAGCCAAGATTCAGGGTCGAACACCGGGGAGCTGTTTTTT. Protein product: CASSQDSGSNTGELFF.